This T cell receptor (beta chain) was sequenced during a study of T-cell reconstitution after alpha-beta-depleted transplantation in children. Study results and limitations: Alpha-beta T cells present about two months after transplant were reported to originate from several hundred expanded graft clones. Among T cells one year after transplant, newly produced cells accounted for most counts and diversity.

In its sample, this clonotype was seen a few times. Its antigen is unidentified. The germline V gene has CDR1 SGHRS and CDR2 YFSETQ. V shed 0 bases, J shed 0 bases, and the junction held 7 bases outside the gene matches. CDR3 length equals 18 residues. It was with unique molecular identifiers that the TCRbeta library was prepared. A single record per CDR3 protein comes from TCRdb applying MiXCR to the PCR reads. The sample lists approximately 520,000 distinct CDR3 sequences; 10% to 12% were seen once. The source was PBMCs, mostly from graft donor cells, collected 180 days after TCRalphabeta/CD19-depleted stem cell transplant. The chain links TRBV5-1 to TRBJ2-1, with 9 bases aligning to TRBD2. This TCR derives from a female patient aged 2 to 10 who had a stem cell transplant for aplastic anemia, so the T cells may come from the graft donor. CDR3: CASSLASGRPRSYNEQFF. DNA of the CDR3: TGCGCCAGCAGCTTGGCCAGCGGGAGGCCCCGCTCCTACAATGAGCAGTTCTTC.